This record covers a single T cell receptor (beta chain). Its antigen is as yet unknown. The sample belongs to a study of T cells in localized non-small cell lung cancer. Study outcomes and limitations: Owing to sequencing of a solitary tumor region, heterogeneity cannot be discounted. Measurement of T cell clonality placed uninvolved adjacent lung highest, above the level in tumor. A higher density of T cells in blood coincided with extended overall survival.

CDR3 size: 16 residues. Trimming removed 3 bases from V and 3 bases from J; junction bases left unmatched: 12. Germline values: CDR1 SGDLS, CDR2 YYNGEE. Using immunoSEQ multiplex PCR, the repertoire was profiled, and TCRdb retains in-frame clones only, with some absent. The data contain roughly 20,000 clones, about 81% of them singletons. J is TRBJ2-7 and V is TRBV9; 7 bases fit TRBD2. The sequencing here drew on peripheral blood, taken before any cancer treatment. This sequence originates from a man between 40 and 75 years old with stage I lung adenocarcinoma. The CDR3 is CASSARDGGFFYEQYF. CDR3 nucleotides: TGTGCCAGCAGCGCCAGAGACGGGGGGTTTTTCTACGAGCAGTACTTC.